These T cell receptor beta chains were read from a single sample in a study of cytomegalovirus exposure and HLA in healthy donors. Generated by immunoSEQ multiplex PCR, the TCRdb table keeps only in-frame clones and is missing some. The profile covers some 260,000 clones, with more than 85% appearing a single time and 12% taken by the ten largest. Sequencing was done on a sample of PBMCs. These receptors were obtained from a man in his late teens or twenties in good health and CMV-seropositive. CDR3s include the opening cysteine and the closing phenylalanine or tryptophan. A D gene is named only where the DNA matches it firmly.

TRBV6-6,14,.,TRBJ2-7,CASSPGDPGNEQYF,TGTGCCAGCAGTCCGGGGGATCCTGGCAACGAGCAGTACTTC
TRBV2,12,.,TRBJ2-3,CASSAEESTQYF,TGTGCCAGCAGTGCCGAGGAGAGTACGCAGTATTTT
TRBV19,17,TRBD2,TRBJ2-3,CASSISLAGAFGDTQYF,TGTGCCAGTAGTATTTCTCTAGCGGGAGCGTTTGGTGATACGCAGTATTTT
TRBV6-5,15,TRBD1,TRBJ2-5,CASSYHAGGAETQYF,TGTGCCAGCAGTTACCATGCAGGGGGAGCGGAGACCCAGTACTTC
TRBV19,11,.,TRBJ2-7,CASSTDYEQYF,TGTGCCAGCTCCACCGACTACGAGCAGTACTTC
TRBV30,15,TRBD2,TRBJ2-7,CAWSWGAGNSYEQYF,TGTGCCTGGAGTTGGGGAGCGGGAAACTCCTACGAGCAGTACTTC
TRBV18,13,.,TRBJ2-5,CASSPNTQETQYF,TGTGCCAGCTCACCAAACACCCAAGAGACCCAGTACTTC
TRBV30,12,.,TRBJ2-1,CACQGIYNEQFF,TGTGCCTGCCAGGGGATATACAATGAGCAGTTCTTC
TRBV5-1,16,TRBD2,TRBJ2-1,CASSLGVAGVENEQFF,TGCGCCAGCAGCTTGGGTGTAGCGGGAGTAGAAAATGAGCAGTTCTTC
TRBV7-8,14,.,TRBJ1-3,CASSLQTSGNTIYF,TGTGCCAGCAGCCTCCAGACCTCTGGAAACACCATATATTTT
TRBV29-1,15,.,TRBJ1-1,CSVVPSLLRGTEAFF,TGCAGCGTTGTACCGTCTTTACTGAGAGGCACTGAAGCTTTCTTT
TRBV15,16,.,TRBJ1-2,CATSRDHIGVEYGYTF,TGTGCCACCAGCAGAGATCATATAGGGGTAGAATATGGCTACACCTTC
TRBV6-5,13,.,TRBJ1-1,CASSYSMNTEAFF,TGTGCCAGCAGTTACTCGATGAACACTGAAGCTTTCTTT